The next 23 T cell receptor beta chains were all read from a single sample in a study of cytomegalovirus exposure and HLA in healthy donors. PCR amplification relied on 60 Vbeta primers (plus 13 Jbeta primers). Repertoires were generated with immunoSEQ multiplex PCR, while TCRdb's copy carries only in-frame clones and drops some. This sample has over 150,000 clones; 75% to 90% occur once, and the top ten carry 1.9%. The specimen sequenced was PBMCs. The receptors were gathered from a human donor in good health.

Worth noting for this clone: The junction departs from the called germline gene at one end, perhaps through a read error. The chain has TRBV4-3 and TRBJ2-1; 12 bases align to TRBD2. The CDR3 consists of 14 residues. Germline-derived CDR1 and CDR2 are LGHNA and YSLEER. The CDR3 sequence is CASSQDTTSGGRLF. The CDR3 nucleotides are TGCGCCAGCAGCCAAGATACGACTAGCGGGGGCCGTCTCTTC.

This chain connects TRBV5-6 to TRBJ1-5; 10 nucleotides agree with TRBD1. The germline gives CDR1 SGHDT, CDR2 YYEEEE. There are 15 residues in the CDR3. V shed 5 bases, J shed 4 bases, and the junction held 6 bases outside the gene matches. The CDR3: CASSDRGRGNQPQHF. The DNA for the CDR3 is TGTGCCAGCAGTGACAGGGGGCGAGGGAATCAGCCCCAGCATTTT.

This clone was seen only once. V usage is TRBV19 and J usage is TRBJ2-2; 12 bases are shared with TRBD2. Per the germline V gene, CDR1 is LNHDA and CDR2 is SQIVND (reference sequence). Trimming at V came to 7 bases and at J to 5 bases, leaving 2 bases not matched to a gene. This CDR3 is built from 14 residues. DNA for the CDR3: TGTGCCAGTACCACTAGCGGGGGGACCGGGGAGCTGTTTTTT. Translating it yields CASTTSGGTGELFF.

The V and J genes are TRBV7-2 and TRBJ2-7, with a tentative D call TRBD2 (5 bases). V was cut by 3 bases and J by 6 bases, with 15 bases left in between. This CDR3 comprises 14 residues. Germline V gene data show CDR1 as SGHTA and CDR2 as FQGNSA. The CDR3 nucleotides are TGTGCCAGCAGCTTCTCCAGCACTAGATTCGAGCAGTACTTC. Protein: CASSFSSTRFEQYF.

The chain joins TRBV29-1 to TRBJ1-2; 7 bases map to TRBD1. V lost 6 bases to trimming and J lost 1 base; unmatched junction nucleotides: 11. This CDR3 contains 15 residues. Germline V gene sequence: CDR1 SQVTM, CDR2 ANQGSEA. The CDR3 here is CSVLSTGNHNYGYTF. The CDR3 bases are TGCAGCGTCCTCTCGACAGGGAACCATAACTATGGCTACACCTTC.

The V call is TRBV2, the J call TRBJ2-7; D gene ambiguous. The CDR3 has 14 amino acids. Looked up from germline, CDR1 is SNHLY and CDR2 is FYNNEI. The germline V and J ends were trimmed by 6 bases and 0 bases, with 12 bases remaining between them. The CDR3 spells CASRTQDISYEQYF. The CDR3 coding sequence is TGTGCCAGCAGAACGCAAGACATCTCCTACGAGCAGTACTTC.

This clone was counted once. The chain joins TRBV6-5 to TRBJ1-5, with 12 nucleotides matching TRBD1. Germline loops: CDR1 MNHEY, CDR2 SVGAGI. Trimming removed 0 bases from V and 5 bases from J; junction bases left unmatched: 2. The CDR3 consists of 16 residues. CDR3 region: CASSYSGTGGDQPQHF. CDR3 nucleotide sequence: TGTGCCAGCAGTTACTCTGGGACAGGGGGCGATCAGCCCCAGCATTTT.

For the CDR3, the DNA is TGTGCCAGTAGCTGGGGACAGGAAGTTTTTTACGAGCAGTACTTC. Protein product: CASSWGQEVFYEQYF. The J gene is TRBJ2-7, the V gene TRBV19; TRBD1 matches at 8 bases. This CDR3 has 15 residues. With V trimmed by 6 bases and J by 4 bases, 11 bases remained unmatched. CDR1 and CDR2 (germline): LNHDA, SQIVND (reference sequence).

The gene calls are TRBV7-3 and TRBJ1-2; TRBD1 matches 7 bases. CDR1 SGHTA and CDR2 FQGTGA come from the germline V gene. Trimming cost V 0 bases and J 7 bases; bases outside gene matches: 2. CDR3 size: 13 residues. The CDR3 spells CASSLTQGGGYTF. The CDR3 DNA reads TGTGCCAGCAGCTTAACTCAGGGGGGTGGCTACACCTTC.

The rearrangement links TRBV7-2 to TRBJ2-5; maybe TRBD2 (5 bases). Trimming shortened V by 7 bases and J by 4 bases, and 13 bases separated the two germline ends. In germline, CDR1 is SGHTA, CDR2 FQGNSA. This CDR3 is built from 13 residues. In nucleotides, the CDR3 is TGTGCCAGCACGACCCAGCGGTTAGAGACCCAGTACTTC. Protein product: CASTTQRLETQYF.

The chain is built from TRBV5-1 and TRBJ2-2, with 9 nucleotides matching TRBD1. V gave up 0 bases and J gave up 6 bases; unmatched junction bases: 12. The CDR3 sequence is 18 residues long. CDR1 is SGHRS and CDR2 is YFSETQ in the germline V gene. CDR3: CASSLVVLGQGVSGELFF. The CDR3 bases are TGCGCCAGCAGCTTGGTCGTACTGGGACAGGGTGTTTCCGGGGAGCTGTTTTTT.

This clone was counted once. This chain links TRBV7-2 with TRBJ2-5; D uncertain. The DNA end lines up better with TRBJ2-7; the J call may be wrong. This CDR3 spans 15 amino acids. CDR1 and CDR2 (germline): SGHTA, FQGNSA. This chain's CDR3 is CASSLAELRAYEQYF. In DNA, the CDR3 is TGTGCCAGCAGCTTAGCGGAACTACGCGCCTACGAGCAGTACTTC.

This clone was detected only once. This rearrangement joins TRBV4-2 to TRBJ2-7; 9 bases agree with TRBD2. This CDR3 is built from 16 residues. The trim removed 0 bases at V and 4 bases at J, leaving 7 bases unmatched. Germline V CDR1 and CDR2: LGHNA, YNFKEQ. CDR3 residues: CASSQDGGGAIYEQYF. Written as DNA, the CDR3 is TGTGCCAGCAGCCAAGATGGCGGGGGGGCCATTTACGAGCAGTACTTC.

The chain has TRBV10-1 and TRBJ2-7; 8 bases match TRBD1. The CDR3 has 15 amino acids. Trimming took 2 bases from V and 6 from J; bases not matched to a gene: 9. Germline loops: CDR1 WNHNN, CDR2 SYGVQD (reference sequence). In nucleotides, the CDR3 is TGCGCCAGCAGTGAGGGTAATGACAGGGGAAGCGAGCAGTACTTC. This translates into CASSEGNDRGSEQYF.

The V and J genes are TRBV19 and TRBJ2-1; a possible D gene is TRBD2 (6 bases). The V end lost 8 bases, the J end lost 0 bases, and 17 bases lay between the germline ends. The germline CDR1 and CDR2 sequences are LNHDA and SQIVND (reference sequence). The CDR3 sequence is 16 residues long. In DNA, the CDR3 is TGTGCCAGTCATCGGACTCCCGGGAGCTCCTACAATGAGCAGTTCTTC. This codes for CASHRTPGSSYNEQFF. Using reference TRBV19 and TRBJ2-1 for the parts outside the CDR3, the full variable domain is DGGITQSPKYLFRKEGQNVTLSCEQNLNHDAMYWYRQDPGQGLRLIYYSQIVNDFQKGDIAEGYSVSREKKESFPLTVTSAQKNPTAFYLCASHRTPGSSYNEQFFGPGTRLTVL.

This sequence joins TRBV4-3 and TRBJ1-6; no definite D call. V lost 2 bases and J lost 7, with 6 bases in between. Germline CDR1 is LGHNA and CDR2 is YSLEER. The CDR3 spans 13 residues. The CDR3 region is CASSQWRNSPLHF. In nucleotides, the CDR3 is TGCGCCAGCAGCCAATGGAGAAATTCACCCCTCCACTTT.

The chain has TRBV5-4 and TRBJ2-5, with 7 nucleotides matching TRBD1. This CDR3 comprises 13 residues. The ends lost 3 bases at V and 4 bases at J; junction bases unmatched: 3. The germline V gene encodes CDR1 SGHNT and CDR2 YYREEE (reference sequence). This CDR3 is CASSSRQGETQYF. The CDR3, as DNA: TGTGCCAGCAGCTCCCGACAGGGAGAGACCCAGTACTTC.

The chain carries TRBV4-1 and TRBJ2-2; 7 nucleotides line up with TRBD2. In germline, CDR1 is MGHRA, CDR2 YSYEKL. The CDR3 extends over 16 amino acids. V was clipped by 1 base and J by 1 base; unmatched bases: 3. CDR3 bases: TGCGCCAGCAGCCAAGTACCGGGGGGGAACACCGGGGAGCTGTTTTTT. It translates to CASSQVPGGNTGELFF.

V gene TRBV6-6 combines with J gene TRBJ2-7; the D gene is possibly TRBD1 (6 bases). V gave up 5 bases and J gave up 5 bases, with 16 bases separating them. This CDR3 spans 14 amino acids. Per germline, CDR1 MNHNY and CDR2 SVGAGI (reference sequence). The CDR3 protein is CASSTQDGGHEQYF. CDR3 DNA sequence: TGTGCCAGCAGTACTCAAGATGGGGGCCACGAGCAGTACTTC.

This chain joins TRBV6-5 and TRBJ2-2, with D uncertain. V gave up 2 bases and J gave up 4 bases, with 5 bases separating them. Germline values: CDR1 MNHEY, CDR2 SVGAGI. The CDR3 is made up of 13 amino acids. The CDR3 DNA reads as TGTGCCAGCAGTTACACGGGCACCGGGGAGCTGTTTTTT. It is translated as CASSYTGTGELFF.

The chain has TRBV27 and TRBJ2-1; 12 bases align to TRBD2. V lost 7 bases, J lost 6 bases, and 7 bases stayed unmatched. From germline, CDR1 is MNHEY and CDR2 SMNVEV (reference sequence). There are 15 residues in the CDR3. Here the CDR3 DNA reads TGTGCCAGCAAACGGACTAGCGGGACTATCAATGAGCAGTTCTTC. It specifies CASKRTSGTINEQFF.

The chain employs TRBV6-1 and TRBJ1-3; D ambiguous. This CDR3 is built from 15 residues. Germline V gene lookup returns CDR1 MNHNS and CDR2 SASEGT. Trimming left V 5 bases short and J 0 bases short, with 11 bases between. The CDR3 here is CASSPPSSSGNTIYF. CDR3 nucleotides: TGTGCCAGCAGTCCTCCCTCCAGCTCTGGAAACACCATATATTTT.

In this sample, this clone turned up a few times. The chain uses TRBV19 and TRBJ1-3; D not certain. Trimming shortened V by 8 bases and J by 0 bases, and 11 bases separated the two germline ends. The CDR3 covers 14 residues. CDR1 and CDR2 (germline): LNHDA, SQIVND (reference sequence). CDR3: CASSFRSSGNTIYF. The CDR3 DNA reads as TGTGCCAGTTCCTTTCGGAGCTCTGGAAACACCATATATTTT.